This T cell receptor (beta chain) appears in the sequencing data of a study of control samples from healthy donors and cancer patients. Libraries were prepared by immunoSEQ multiplex PCR; TCRdb keeps only in-frame clonotypes and omits some of them. Among around 100,000 clones, 90% were seen once, and the ten largest hold about 4%. There are 15 residues in the CDR3. The ends were cut back, 4 bases at V and 1 base at J, with 14 bases in the middle. Germline assignment: CDR1 SGHKS and CDR2 YYEKEE (reference sequence). This sequence originates from a woman aged 18-29 years in good health. The rearrangement joins TRBV5-5 to TRBJ1-1; D perhaps matches TRBD1 (5 bases). The sample was blood. CDR3 protein: CASSLVQASNTEAFF. The CDR3 DNA sequence: TGTGCCAGCAGCCTAGTACAGGCTTCGAACACTGAAGCTTTCTTT.